These 21 T cell receptor beta chains share one sample of origin, sequenced in a study of shared clonotypes between healthy human individuals. The naive CD8 fraction comprised CD45RO-negative cells positively selected for CCR7 and excluded terminally differentiated effector memory CD45RA+ cells. The assay was immunoSEQ multiplex PCR, and TCRdb's table has in-frame clones only and misses some. Of roughly 2,000,000 clones listed, less than 95% are singletons. Specimen: naive CD8+ T cells sorted from blood. The source of these receptors is a man aged 18 to 29 in good health.

The chain combines TRBV6-5 with TRBJ1-1, with a possible D match to TRBD1 (5 bases). Germline CDR1 and CDR2: MNHEY and SVGAGI. This CDR3 contains 16 residues. The V end lost 0 bases, the J end lost 3 bases, and 14 bases lay between the germline ends. CDR3 sequence: CASSYSPPGTYTEAFF. DNA of the CDR3: TGTGCCAGCAGTTACTCGCCCCCCGGGACTTACACTGAAGCTTTCTTT.

The genes are TRBV10-2 and TRBJ1-5; D gene uncertain. The CDR3 contains 15 residues. Trimming pared 8 bases from V and 3 bases from J, leaving 17 bases between. Per the germline V gene, CDR1 is WSHSY and CDR2 is SAAADI. The CDR3 DNA reads as TGCGCCAGCTCGGGTGTACAGCAAGTCAATCAGCCCCAGCATTTT. Translating it yields CASSGVQQVNQPQHF.

The chain combines TRBV6-6 with TRBJ1-2, with TRBD1 matching 7 bases. Germline V gene sequence: CDR1 MNHNY, CDR2 SVGAGI (reference sequence). CDR3 length: 13 residues. V was pared by 11 bases and J by 6 bases, with 12 bases of the junction left unmatched. CDR3 residues: CAADREGKDGYTF. The CDR3 nucleotides read TGTGCCGCCGACAGGGAGGGAAAGGATGGCTACACCTTC.

This chain joins TRBV2 and TRBJ2-5; TRBD2 agrees at 12 bases. CDR3 length: 16 amino acids. In germline, CDR1 is SNHLY, CDR2 FYNNEI. The ends lost 5 bases at V and 1 base at J; junction bases unmatched: 5. In nucleotides, the CDR3 is TGTGCCAGCAGTACAACTAGCGGGAGGCCCCAAGAGACCCAGTACTTC. Translated, it gives CASSTTSGRPQETQYF. The variable domain in full, completed from reference TRBV2 and TRBJ2-5, reads EPEVTQTPSHQVTQMGQEVILRCVPISNHLYFYWYRQILGQKVEFLVSFYNNEISEKSEIFDDQFSVERPDGSNFTLKIRSTKLEDSAMYFCASSTTSGRPQETQYFGPGTRLLVL.

In regard to this clone: Additional DNA sequences in this sample encode the identical CDR3. V usage is TRBV27 and J usage is TRBJ1-1; D is ambiguous. The CDR3 extends over 13 amino acids. V shed 3 bases and J shed 1 base, with 6 bases lying between them. The germline gives CDR1 MNHEY, CDR2 SMNVEV (reference sequence). The CDR3 coding sequence is TGTGCCAGCAGTTTTTCGGGGAACACTGAAGCTTTCTTT. Encoded protein: CASSFSGNTEAFF.

The DNA for the CDR3 is TGTGCCAGCAGCCAATCGGCAGGGGAGAACTATGGCTACACCTTC. It translates to CASSQSAGENYGYTF. The V gene is TRBV16, the J gene TRBJ1-2; perhaps TRBD1 as D (6 bases). In germline, CDR1 is KGHSY, CDR2 FQNENV. The CDR3 extends over 15 amino acids. The V end was cut by 0 bases, the J end by 2 bases, with 10 bases between.

J is TRBJ1-4 and V is TRBV15; D unclear. This CDR3 is built from 13 residues. V was cut by 0 bases and J by 11 bases, with 10 bases left in between. Germline V gene lookup returns CDR1 LNHNV and CDR2 YYDKDF (reference sequence). CDR3 protein: CATSREVKEKLFF. Here the CDR3 DNA reads TGTGCCACCAGCAGAGAGGTGAAGGAGAAACTGTTTTTT.

This rearrangement joins TRBV6-4 to TRBJ2-1; TRBD2 might be the D (7 bases). This CDR3 comprises 15 residues. CDR1 MRHNA and CDR2 SNTAGT come from the germline V gene. V lost 0 bases, J lost 9 bases, and 15 bases lay in between. In nucleotides, the CDR3 is TGTGCCAGCAGTGACTCGAGGGGGGGCCGTGCTGAGCAGTTCTTC. The encoded protein is CASSDSRGGRAEQFF.

V is TRBV11-2 and J is TRBJ2-1; possible D gene TRBD1, 6 bases. V gave up 6 bases and J gave up 3 bases, with 6 bases separating them. This CDR3 region has 12 residues. CDR1 is SGHAT, CDR2 FQNNGV, per germline. For the CDR3, the DNA is TGTGCCAGCAGACAGGGCTACAATGAGCAGTTCTTC. As protein: CASRQGYNEQFF.

The chain combines TRBV7-8 with TRBJ2-3; no reliable D call. Per germline, CDR1 SGHVS and CDR2 FQNEAQ. The CDR3 length is 14 residues. The ends were cut back, 7 bases at V and 5 bases at J, with 16 bases in the middle. CDR3 coding DNA: TGTGCCAGCACCCAGGAGCCCGGCGGAGATACGCAGTATTTT. Residues: CASTQEPGGDTQYF.

This clone came up once. The CDR3 protein is CASSQGLAGPNEQFF. The DNA of the CDR3 is TGCGCCAGCAGCCAAGGGCTAGCGGGACCCAATGAGCAGTTCTTC. The rearrangement links TRBV4-3 to TRBJ2-1; 9 bases map to TRBD2. The germline V gene has CDR1 LGHNA and CDR2 YSLEER. Unmatched junction bases numbered 4, after V lost 1 base and J lost 6 bases. This CDR3 contains 15 residues.

J is TRBJ2-5 and V is TRBV6-5; TRBD2 matches 11 bases. Germline lookup yields CDR1 MNHEY and CDR2 SVGAGI. The V and J ends lost 10 bases and 1 base, in that order; junction bases with no gene match: 8. CDR3 length: 15 residues. The CDR3 is CATTGTSGGQETQYF. In DNA form, the CDR3 reads TGTGCCACCACGGGAACTAGCGGGGGCCAAGAGACCCAGTACTTC.

A note on this clone: Other nucleotide sequences from this sample produce the same CDR3. The genes are TRBV25-1 and TRBJ2-7; maybe TRBD2 (5 bases). Germline V gene sequence: CDR1 MGHDK, CDR2 SYGVNS. V gave up 2 bases and J gave up 3 bases, with 8 bases separating them. This CDR3 is built from 13 residues. The CDR3 reads CASSELGSYEQYF. Here the CDR3 DNA reads TGTGCCAGCAGTGAACTGGGGAGCTACGAGCAGTACTTC.

This chain joins TRBV2 and TRBJ2-7; maybe TRBD2 (6 bases). Trimming stripped 3 bases from V and 3 bases from J, with 18 bases between. The CDR3 is 16 residues long. CDR1 SNHLY and CDR2 FYNNEI come from the germline V gene. CDR3 protein: CASSEEGLPAIYEQYF. The DNA of the CDR3 is TGTGCCAGCAGTGAGGAGGGGCTCCCCGCTATCTACGAGCAGTACTTC. The entire variable domain, with the rest obtained from reference TRBV2 and TRBJ2-7, is as follows: EPEVTQTPSHQVTQMGQEVILRCVPISNHLYFYWYRQILGQKVEFLVSFYNNEISEKSEIFDDQFSVERPDGSNFTLKIRSTKLEDSAMYFCASSEEGLPAIYEQYFGPGTRLTVT.

Concerning this clone itself: A much more abundant neighbour one base away suggests this may be a read error. This sample includes further DNA sequences coding for the same CDR3. The rearrangement joins TRBV5-8 to TRBJ2-7; no definite D call. Germline V gene lookup returns CDR1 SGHTS and CDR2 YDEGEE. The length of the CDR3 is 11 residues. Trimming took 3 bases from V and 0 from J, leaving 1 base between them. The CDR3, as DNA: TGTGCCAGCAGCTCCTCCTACGAGCAGTACTTC. Translating gives CASSSSYEQYF.

V and J are TRBV25-1 and TRBJ2-7, with D tentatively TRBD2 (6 bases). The CDR3 runs to 14 residues. Germline V lookup: CDR1 MGHDK, CDR2 SYGVNS. Trimming removed 6 bases at V and 0 bases at J, with 12 bases between. This CDR3 is CASRREAASYEQYF. As DNA, the CDR3 is TGTGCCAGCAGGAGGGAGGCCGCCTCCTACGAGCAGTACTTC.

J is TRBJ2-7 and V is TRBV15, with TRBD2 identical over 10 bases. The V gene end was trimmed by 0 bases and the J gene end by 6 bases; junction bases not matched to a gene: 8. Germline loops: CDR1 LNHNV, CDR2 YYDKDF (reference sequence). CDR3 length: 16 amino acids. The CDR3 spells CATSRDVLAGVGEQYF. The CDR3 nucleotides are TGTGCCACCAGCAGAGATGTTCTAGCGGGAGTGGGCGAGCAGTACTTC.

V usage is TRBV6-5 and J usage is TRBJ2-7, with D possibly TRBD2 on 6 matching bases. The CDR3 runs to 16 residues. Germline values: CDR1 MNHEY, CDR2 SVGAGI. V gave up 0 bases and J gave up 3 bases, with 15 bases separating them. This chain's CDR3 is CASSYSEGTGLYEQYF. The CDR3 DNA reads as TGTGCCAGCAGTTACTCGGAGGGGACCGGCCTCTACGAGCAGTACTTC.

The chain combines TRBV28 with TRBJ1-4, with a tentative D call TRBD1 (6 bases). The CDR3 loop spans 16 amino acids. Trimming shortened V by 5 bases and J by 1 base, and 14 bases separated the two germline ends. CDR1 is MDHEN and CDR2 is SYDVKM in the germline V gene. DNA of the CDR3: TGTGCCAGCAGTGACTACAGGGAGGGAACTAATGAAAAACTGTTTTTT. Its translation is CASSDYREGTNEKLFF.

Concerning this clone: The same CDR3 is also encoded by other DNA sequences in this sample. V is TRBV28 and J is TRBJ2-7, with D unresolved. Germline V gives CDR1 MDHEN, CDR2 SYDVKM. Trimming cost V 3 bases and J 3 bases, with 9 bases left between them. The CDR3 covers 13 residues. CDR3 protein: CASSFGESYEQYF. The CDR3 region has the DNA TGTGCCAGCAGTTTTGGAGAGAGCTACGAGCAGTACTTC.

The chain uses TRBV19 and TRBJ2-1; D perhaps matches TRBD1 (6 bases). Looked up from germline, CDR1 is LNHDA and CDR2 is SQIVND (reference sequence). This CDR3 spans 15 amino acids. V was cut by 6 bases and J by 6 bases, with 18 bases left in between. The CDR3 loop is CASSPGQGPTNEQFF. The DNA for the CDR3 is TGTGCCAGTAGCCCGGGGCAGGGGCCCACCAATGAGCAGTTCTTC.